The 28 T cell receptor beta chains below come from one sample, sequenced in a study of T cell responses to AZD1222 COVID-19 vaccine. The method was immunoSEQ multiplex PCR; TCRdb's version includes in-frame clones alone and lacks a portion of them. Counted here are just under 55,000 clones, around 90% occurring once; the ten biggest clones make up 2%. Source: peripheral blood, taken on day 0 of AZD1222 vaccination. Source of these receptors: an adult in good health.

The chain combines TRBV2 with TRBJ2-1; TRBD2 is a possible D gene (5 bases). From germline, CDR1 is SNHLY and CDR2 FYNNEI. The CDR3 is 13 amino acids. Trimming shortened V by 6 bases and J by 0 bases, and 6 bases separated the two germline ends. The CDR3 loop is CASREDSYNEQFF. CDR3 sequence (DNA): TGTGCCAGCAGGGAGGACTCCTACAATGAGCAGTTCTTC.

The chain combines TRBV3-1 (or the pseudogene TRBV3-2) with TRBJ2-3; D gene uncertain. In germline, CDR1 is LGHDT, CDR2 YNNKEL (reference sequence). The V gene lost 0 bases and the J gene lost 1 base, with 17 bases spanning the gap. The CDR3 totals 18 residues. The CDR3 DNA follows: TGTGCCAGCAGCCAAGATCTCACTTTTAGTGGGGGCACAGATACGCAGTATTTT. It codes for CASSQDLTFSGGTDTQYF.

The rearrangement joins TRBV5-1 to TRBJ1-6; TRBD1 aligns across 9 bases. V trimming: 2 bases; J trimming: 10 bases; junction bases outside the gene matches: 13. Per germline, CDR1 SGHRS and CDR2 YFSETQ. The CDR3 covers 17 residues. The CDR3 DNA reads as TGCGCCAGCAGCTTAGAGGAGCGGACAGGGGTTAGATCACCCCTCCACTTT. Encoded protein: CASSLEERTGVRSPLHF.

The V call is TRBV28, the J call TRBJ1-2, with a tentative D call TRBD1 (6 bases). V lost 3 bases, J lost 8 bases, and 13 bases lay in between. The CDR3 has 13 amino acids. From germline, CDR1 is MDHEN and CDR2 SYDVKM. In DNA, the CDR3 is TGTGCCAGCAGTTTTGGGGGGCTGAACGGCTACACCTTC. Encoded protein: CASSFGGLNGYTF.

The CDR3 DNA reads as TGTGCCAGCAGCTTAACGTCGGGAAAATCCTACGAGCAGTACTTC. As protein: CASSLTSGKSYEQYF. The V call is TRBV7-3, the J call TRBJ2-7; D may be TRBD2 (5 bases). The CDR3 length is 15 residues. Germline assignment: CDR1 SGHTA and CDR2 FQGTGA. V dropped 0 bases and J dropped 1 base, with 10 bases sitting between them.

The chain employs TRBV9 and TRBJ1-4; a weak D match, TRBD1 (6 bases). This CDR3 spans 16 amino acids. The V end lost 4 bases, the J end lost 2 bases, and 15 bases lay between the germline ends. Germline lookup yields CDR1 SGDLS and CDR2 YYNGEE. Here the CDR3 DNA reads TGTGCCAGCAGCCCCCGCGGGGGCGGTACTAATGAAAAACTGTTTTTT. As protein: CASSPRGGGTNEKLFF.

This clone was seen a handful of times. The chain links TRBV7-2 to TRBJ1-5, with D unresolved. The germline V gene encodes CDR1 SGHTA and CDR2 FQGNSA. Trimming left V 5 bases short and J 3 bases short, with 11 bases between. The CDR3 is 14 residues long. The CDR3 sequence: CASSPTRANQPQHF. The CDR3 region has the DNA TGTGCCAGCAGCCCGACCCGGGCCAATCAGCCCCAGCATTTT.

The table lists this clone with a count of one. The gene calls are TRBV25-1 and TRBJ2-5; possibly TRBD1 for D (6 bases). The germline V gene encodes CDR1 MGHDK and CDR2 SYGVNS. With 4 bases removed from V and 1 base from J, the gap between germline ends came to 16 bases. This CDR3 comprises 16 residues. CDR3 coding DNA: TGTGCCAGCAGTGGCCTCTACACAGGGATCCAAGAGACCCAGTACTTC. Its protein is CASSGLYTGIQETQYF.

CDR3 amino acids: CASREQGFPNEKLFF. For the CDR3, the DNA is TGTGCCAGCAGGGAACAGGGTTTCCCTAATGAAAAACTGTTTTTT. The chain recombines TRBV2 with TRBJ1-4, with a tentative D call TRBD1 (6 bases). The CDR3 extends over 15 amino acids. With 6 bases removed from V and 3 bases from J, the gap between germline ends came to 14 bases. Germline V gives CDR1 SNHLY, CDR2 FYNNEI.

V usage is TRBV19 and J usage is TRBJ1-5; a possible D gene is TRBD1 (6 bases). Germline CDR1 reads LNHDA; CDR2 reads SQIVND (reference sequence). The CDR3 covers 16 residues. V lost 6 bases to trimming and J lost 0 bases, with 15 bases between them. CDR3 bases: TGTGCCAGTAGCTCCCTCGGGACACCTAGCAATCAGCCCCAGCATTTT. This codes for CASSSLGTPSNQPQHF.

V is TRBV4-2 and J is TRBJ2-1, with 9 bases identical to TRBD2. The CDR3 runs 16 residues. V was clipped by 2 bases and J by 0 bases; unmatched bases: 2. The germline gives CDR1 LGHNA, CDR2 YNFKEQ. CDR3 protein: CASSQFSGSSYNEQFF. In DNA, the CDR3 is TGTGCCAGCAGCCAATTTAGCGGGAGCTCCTACAATGAGCAGTTCTTC.

Comments on this clone: In the same sample, other DNA sequences code for this CDR3. This sequence joins TRBV12-3 or TRBV12-4 and TRBJ1-6, with a tentative D call TRBD1 (6 bases). The ends were cut back, 6 bases at V and 6 bases at J, with 9 bases in the middle. This CDR3 has 13 residues. In nucleotides, the CDR3 is TGTGCCAGCAGCCTAGGGGGTAATTCACCCCTCCACTTT. The encoded protein is CASSLGGNSPLHF.

The J gene is TRBJ2-4, the V gene TRBV7-9; possibly TRBD1 for D (5 bases). V lost 1 base and J lost 0, with 13 bases in between. Germline V gene lookup returns CDR1 SEHNR and CDR2 FQNEAQ (reference sequence). The CDR3 is 17 amino acids. CDR3 nucleotide sequence: TGTGCCAGCAGCTTAGAGGGCAGGGAAACAGCCAAAAACATTCAGTACTTC. Its translation: CASSLEGRETAKNIQYF. The full variable domain, its missing parts supplied by reference TRBV7-9 and TRBJ2-4, is DTGVSQNPRHKITKRGQNVTFRCDPISEHNRLYWYRQTLGQGPEFLTYFQNEAQLEKSRLLSDRFSAERPKGSFSTLEIQRTEQGDSAMYLCASSLEGRETAKNIQYFGAGTRLSVL.

Only one count was recorded for this clone. This rearrangement joins TRBV6-5 to TRBJ1-2; D is possibly TRBD1 (6 bases). The CDR3 is 13 residues long. V lost 2 bases and J lost 2, with 6 bases in between. Germline CDR1 MNHEY, CDR2 SVGAGI. The CDR3 loop reads CASSYGGNYGYTF. DNA for the CDR3: TGTGCCAGCAGTTACGGGGGCAACTATGGCTACACCTTC.

The rearrangement links TRBV29-1 to TRBJ2-1; 8 bases align to TRBD2. The CDR3 sequence is 15 residues long. CDR1 and CDR2 (germline): SQVTM, ANQGSEA. Trimming took 0 bases from V and 1 from J; bases not matched to a gene: 2. The CDR3 reads CSVEEREESYNEQFF. DNA of the CDR3: TGCAGCGTTGAAGAGCGGGAGGAATCCTACAATGAGCAGTTCTTC.

The chain combines TRBV19 with TRBJ1-4; the D is unclear. Germline CDR1 reads LNHDA; CDR2 reads SQIVND (reference sequence). The CDR3 covers 15 residues. With 3 bases removed from V and 4 bases from J, the gap between germline ends came to 12 bases. The CDR3 is CASSIAGWGNEKLFF. The CDR3 DNA sequence: TGTGCCAGTAGTATCGCCGGGTGGGGTAATGAAAAACTGTTTTTT. Together with reference TRBV19 and TRBJ1-4, the CDR3 gives the full variable domain: DGGITQSPKYLFRKEGQNVTLSCEQNLNHDAMYWYRQDPGQGLRLIYYSQIVNDFQKGDIAEGYSVSREKKESFPLTVTSAQKNPTAFYLCASSIAGWGNEKLFFGSGTQLSVL.

The rearrangement links TRBV5-5 to TRBJ2-4, with D possibly TRBD2 on 7 matching bases. Germline CDR1 and CDR2: SGHKS and YYEKEE (reference sequence). The CDR3 has 14 residues. With 1 base removed from V and 9 bases from J, the gap between germline ends came to 14 bases. The CDR3 DNA follows: TGTGCCAGCAGCTTGCGGGGGGCCCCAACCATTCAGTACTTC. Translation gives CASSLRGAPTIQYF.

The chain couples TRBV28 to TRBJ2-1, with 8 bases identical to TRBD2. CDR1 MDHEN and CDR2 SYDVKM come from the germline V gene. V lost 6 bases and J lost 3; bases outside the gene matches: 4. The CDR3 contains 14 residues. CDR3 amino acids: CASSSGTSYNEQFF. DNA of the CDR3: TGTGCCAGCAGCTCCGGGACTAGCTACAATGAGCAGTTCTTC. Combining the CDR3 with reference TRBV28 and TRBJ2-1 gives the whole variable domain DVKVTQSSRYLVKRTGEKVFLECVQDMDHENMFWYRQDPGLGLRLIYFSYDVKMKEKGDIPEGYSVSREKKERFSLILESASTNQTSMYLCASSSGTSYNEQFFGPGTRLTVL.

The CDR3 bases are TGCAGTGCTAGTCCCACTAGCGGGAGGGGCGGGGAGCTGTTTTTT. Residues: CSASPTSGRGGELFF. The genes are TRBV20-1 and TRBJ2-2; 13 bases align to TRBD2. Germline V gene sequence: CDR1 DFQATT, CDR2 SNEGSKA (reference sequence). V lost 3 bases and J lost 7; bases outside the gene matches: 5. The CDR3 extends over 15 amino acids.

The chain combines TRBV6-5 with TRBJ2-1; 10 bases map to TRBD2. The CDR3 has 15 residues. Germline-derived CDR1 and CDR2 are MNHEY and SVGAGI. Unmatched junction bases numbered 7, after V lost 6 bases and J lost 5 bases. This chain's CDR3 is CASSETTSGNNEQFF. As DNA, the CDR3 is TGTGCCAGCAGCGAGACCACTAGCGGGAACAATGAGCAGTTCTTC.

This clone occurred once. The chain links TRBV28 to TRBJ1-1; 8 bases match TRBD1. Germline V gene lookup returns CDR1 MDHEN and CDR2 SYDVKM. The CDR3 contains 14 residues. The V and J ends lost 3 bases and 10 bases, in that order; junction bases with no gene match: 10. CDR3 sequence reads: CASSLSLDRAGAFF. The DNA for the CDR3 is TGTGCCAGCAGTTTGAGTTTGGACAGGGCTGGAGCTTTCTTT.

The rearrangement links TRBV28 to TRBJ1-6; D call uncertain. Germline values: CDR1 MDHEN, CDR2 SYDVKM. The CDR3 runs 12 residues. The V gene lost 1 base and the J gene lost 8 bases, with 3 bases spanning the gap. This CDR3 reads CASSLLDSPLHF. The CDR3 DNA reads as TGTGCCAGCAGTTTATTGGATTCACCCCTCCACTTT.

The CDR3 coding sequence is TGTGCCAGCAGTCTTCGAGGGGGAGGGACAGATACGCAGTATTTT. Translating gives CASSLRGGGTDTQYF. The chain joins TRBV6-5 to TRBJ2-3; D perhaps matches TRBD2 (7 bases). Trimming took 5 bases from V and 3 from J, leaving 15 bases between them. Per germline, CDR1 MNHEY and CDR2 SVGAGI. This CDR3 is 15 amino acids long.

V is TRBV28 and J is TRBJ2-1; no firm D call. Germline loops: CDR1 MDHEN, CDR2 SYDVKM. V lost 3 bases to trimming and J lost 7 bases, with 16 bases between them. The CDR3 consists of 15 residues. CDR3 bases: TGTGCCAGCAGTTTTGTGAGGAAAGGAAAAAATGAGCAGTTCTTC. Amino acids: CASSFVRKGKNEQFF.

The J gene is TRBJ2-7, the V gene TRBV7-9; tentative D call: TRBD1 (6 bases). Germline V gives CDR1 SEHNR, CDR2 FQNEAQ (reference sequence). With 3 bases removed from V and 6 bases from J, the gap between germline ends came to 12 bases. The CDR3 runs to 13 residues. CDR3: CASSFTPGAEQYF. CDR3 DNA: TGTGCCAGCAGCTTTACGCCAGGGGCCGAGCAGTACTTC.

The genes are TRBV7-8 and TRBJ2-7; 9 bases align to TRBD1. The J segment lost 4 bases and the V segment lost 5 bases, leaving 6 bases of the junction unmatched. Germline values: CDR1 SGHVS, CDR2 FQNEAQ. This CDR3 has 14 amino acids. DNA for the CDR3: TGTGCCAGCAGCAGACAGGGGGGGACTTACGAGCAGTACTTC. Its protein product is CASSRQGGTYEQYF.

This rearrangement joins TRBV9 to TRBJ1-2; TRBD1 aligns across 9 bases. V lost 0 bases to trimming and J lost 2 bases; unmatched junction nucleotides: 2. The germline CDR1 and CDR2 sequences are SGDLS and YYNGEE. The CDR3 loop spans 15 amino acids. CDR3 bases: TGTGCCAGCAGCGTAGGCGGGACAGGGAACTATGGCTACACCTTC. Protein: CASSVGGTGNYGYTF.

The chain recombines TRBV3-1 (or the pseudogene TRBV3-2) with TRBJ2-7, with D possibly TRBD2 on 6 matching bases. Trimming removed 3 bases at V and 3 bases at J, with 12 bases between. CDR1 is LGHDT and CDR2 is YNNKEL in the germline V gene (reference sequence). The CDR3 extends over 14 amino acids. Written as DNA, the CDR3 is TGTGCCAGCAGCCAGTCCGGGACTCACTACGAGCAGTACTTC. Translating gives CASSQSGTHYEQYF.